The 4 T cell receptor beta chains in this list originate from one sample, sequenced in a study of post-analysis software for immune sequencing data. Their recognized antigens are unknown. The study, taken as a whole, reports: In patients, TRBV5-6, TRBV5-1 and TRBV20-1 belonged to five or six TRBV segments found more frequently than in controls.

Researchers reported that TCR beta cDNA libraries carried unique molecular identifiers. TCRdb processed the PCR reads anew with MiXCR; each CDR3 protein has one entry. The sample lists 600,000 to 750,000 distinct CDR3 sequences; around 64% were seen once. The material sequenced was blood. All receptors derive from a girl aged 2 to 9 with multiple sclerosis.

This chain joins TRBV14 and TRBJ2-5; 8 bases agree with TRBD2. The DNA end is more similar to TRBJ2-7, so the J call may be wrong. This CDR3 is built from 15 residues. Germline loops: CDR1 SGHDN, CDR2 FVKESK. CDR3: CASSQGIAGHYEQYF. The CDR3 DNA reads TGTGCCAGCAGCCAAGGGATAGCGGGACACTACGAGCAGTACTTC.

The chain employs TRBV20-1 and TRBJ2-7, with 8 bases identical to TRBD2. Germline loops: CDR1 DFQATT, CDR2 SNEGSKA (reference sequence). CDR3 length: 14 residues. V gave up 5 bases and J gave up 3 bases; unmatched junction bases: 9. CDR3 amino acids: CSASELAVVYEQYF. The CDR3 DNA reads TGCAGTGCTTCCGAACTAGCGGTTGTCTACGAGCAGTACTTC.

A single count supports this clonotype. V and J are TRBV7-9 and TRBJ2-7; possibly TRBD1 for D (6 bases). Germline CDR1 is SEHNR and CDR2 is FQNEAQ (reference sequence). This CDR3 is 15 amino acids long. Trimming shortened V by 5 bases and J by 0 bases, and 14 bases separated the two germline ends. CDR3 in amino acids: CASSEQGEGSYEQYF. Written as DNA, the CDR3 is TGTGCCAGCAGCGAACAGGGAGAGGGCTCCTACGAGCAGTACTTC.

This clonotype was counted between two and nine times. Written as DNA, the CDR3 is TGCAGTGCCCTAGGACAGGGTTCATGGGGCTATGGCTACACCTTC. Residues: CSALGQGSWGYGYTF. The chain links TRBV20-1 to TRBJ1-2; 8 bases fit TRBD1. CDR3 length equals 15 residues. Looked up from germline, CDR1 is DFQATT and CDR2 is SNEGSKA (reference sequence). J was trimmed by 4 bases and V by 6 bases; bases with no gene match: 13.